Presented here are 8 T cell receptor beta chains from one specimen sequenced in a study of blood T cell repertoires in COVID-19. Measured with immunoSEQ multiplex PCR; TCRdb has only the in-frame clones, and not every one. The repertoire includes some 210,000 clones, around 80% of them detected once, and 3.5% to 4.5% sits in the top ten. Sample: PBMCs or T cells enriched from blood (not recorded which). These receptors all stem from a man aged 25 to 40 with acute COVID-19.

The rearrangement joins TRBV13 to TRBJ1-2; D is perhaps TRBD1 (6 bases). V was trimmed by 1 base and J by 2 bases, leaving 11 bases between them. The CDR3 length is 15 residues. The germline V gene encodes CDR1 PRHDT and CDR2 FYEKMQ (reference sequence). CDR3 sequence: CASSLETRGNYGYTF. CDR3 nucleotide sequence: TGTGCCAGCAGCTTAGAAACCAGGGGCAACTATGGCTACACCTTC.

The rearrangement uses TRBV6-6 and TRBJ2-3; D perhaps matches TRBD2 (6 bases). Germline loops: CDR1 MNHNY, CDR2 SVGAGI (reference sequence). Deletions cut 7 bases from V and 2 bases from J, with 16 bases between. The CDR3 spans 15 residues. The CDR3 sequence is CASNLRGILTDTQYF. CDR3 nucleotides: TGTGCCAGCAACCTGCGGGGCATCCTCACAGATACGCAGTATTTT.

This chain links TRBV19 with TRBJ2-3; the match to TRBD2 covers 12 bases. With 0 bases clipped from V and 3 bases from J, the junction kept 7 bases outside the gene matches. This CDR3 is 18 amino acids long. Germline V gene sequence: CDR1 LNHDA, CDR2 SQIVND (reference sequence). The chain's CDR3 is CASSIESSGGAHTDTQYF. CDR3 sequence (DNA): TGTGCCAGTAGTATAGAGTCTAGCGGGGGGGCACATACAGATACGCAGTATTTT.

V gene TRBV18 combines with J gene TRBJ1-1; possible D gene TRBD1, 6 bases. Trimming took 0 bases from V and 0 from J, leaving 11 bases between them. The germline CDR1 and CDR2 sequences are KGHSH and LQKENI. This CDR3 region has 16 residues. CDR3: CASSPPGGGLNTEAFF. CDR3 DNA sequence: TGTGCCAGCTCACCACCAGGGGGAGGGTTGAACACTGAAGCTTTCTTT.

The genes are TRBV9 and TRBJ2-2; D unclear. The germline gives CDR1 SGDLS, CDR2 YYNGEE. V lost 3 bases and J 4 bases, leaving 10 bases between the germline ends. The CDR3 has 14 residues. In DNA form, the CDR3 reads TGTGCCAGCAGCGCCTCCTTCGTCACCGGGGAGCTGTTTTTT. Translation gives CASSASFVTGELFF.

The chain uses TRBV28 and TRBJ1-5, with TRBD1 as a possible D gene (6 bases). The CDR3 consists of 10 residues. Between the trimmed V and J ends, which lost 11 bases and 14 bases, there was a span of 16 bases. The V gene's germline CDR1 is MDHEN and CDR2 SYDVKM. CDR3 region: CARLATGKHF. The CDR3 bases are TGTGCCCGCTTAGCGACAGGCAAGCATTTT.

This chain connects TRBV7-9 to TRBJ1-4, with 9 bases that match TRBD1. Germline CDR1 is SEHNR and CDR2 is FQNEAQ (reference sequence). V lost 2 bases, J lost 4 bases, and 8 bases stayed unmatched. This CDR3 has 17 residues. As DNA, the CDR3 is TGTGCCAGCAGCTTAAGTGTGGGACAGGGCCTTAATGAAAAACTGTTTTTT. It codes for CASSLSVGQGLNEKLFF.

This CDR3 is CASSEDRGQGSSYEQYF. DNA for the CDR3: TGTGCCAGCAGTGAAGATCGGGGACAGGGTAGCTCCTACGAGCAGTACTTC. The chain has TRBV6-1 and TRBJ2-7, with 9 bases aligning to TRBD1. V dropped 1 base and J dropped 0; count of bases not matched to a gene: 7. In germline, CDR1 is MNHNS, CDR2 SASEGT. This CDR3 contains 17 residues.